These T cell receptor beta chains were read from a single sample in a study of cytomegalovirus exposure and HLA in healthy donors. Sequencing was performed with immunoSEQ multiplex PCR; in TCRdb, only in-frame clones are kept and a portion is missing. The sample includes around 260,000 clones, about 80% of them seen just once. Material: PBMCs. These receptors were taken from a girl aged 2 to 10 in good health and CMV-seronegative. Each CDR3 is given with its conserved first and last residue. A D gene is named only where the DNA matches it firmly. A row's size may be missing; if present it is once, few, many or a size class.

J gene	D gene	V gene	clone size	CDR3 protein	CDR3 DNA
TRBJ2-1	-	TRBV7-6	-	CASSLRTNNEQFF	TGTGCCAGCAGCTTACGGACTAACAATGAGCAGTTCTTC
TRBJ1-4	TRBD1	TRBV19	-	CASTPGQGREKLFF	TGTGCCAGTACTCCGGGACAGGGACGTGAAAAACTGTTTTTT
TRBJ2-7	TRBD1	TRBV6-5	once	CASSYDRVSDEQYF	TGTGCCAGCAGTTACGACAGGGTCAGCGACGAGCAGTACTTC
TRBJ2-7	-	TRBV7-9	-	CASSLATGRNYEQYF	TGTGCCAGCAGCTTAGCAACTGGGCGCAACTACGAGCAGTACTTC
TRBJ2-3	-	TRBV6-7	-	CAIRERSADTQYF	TGTGCCATTCGGGAGCGGTCTGCAGATACGCAGTATTTT
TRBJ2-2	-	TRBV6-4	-	CASSDPETSEELFF	TGTGCCAGCAGTGACCCCGAAACCAGTGAGGAGCTGTTTTTT
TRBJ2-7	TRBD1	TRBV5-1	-	CASSPQGAYEQYF	TGCGCCAGCAGCCCCCAGGGGGCCTACGAGCAGTACTTC
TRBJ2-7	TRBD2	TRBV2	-	CASSTTGGPPYEQYF	TGTGCCAGCAGTACCACGGGGGGACCACCCTACGAGCAGTACTTC
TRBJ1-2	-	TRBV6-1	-	CASSESLQGNYGYTF	TGTGCCAGCAGTGAGTCCCTCCAGGGTAACTATGGCTACACCTTC
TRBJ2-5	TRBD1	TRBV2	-	CASAGQGLRGTQYF	TGTGCCAGCGCCGGACAGGGGCTTCGGGGGACCCAGTACTTC
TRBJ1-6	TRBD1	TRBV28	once	CASGGSSGQGYNSPLHF	TGTGCCAGCGGGGGATCCTCGGGACAGGGGTATAATTCACCCCTCCACTTT
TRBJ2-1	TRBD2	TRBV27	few	CASSRYGLAGNEQFF	TGTGCCAGCAGTCGATACGGACTAGCGGGTAATGAGCAGTTCTTC
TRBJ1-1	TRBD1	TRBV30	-	CAGQGAVTEAFF	TGTGCCGGGCAGGGGGCTGTCACTGAAGCTTTCTTT
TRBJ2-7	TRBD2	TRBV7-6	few	CASSLALGGSIHEQYF	TGTGCCAGCAGCTTAGCGCTAGGCGGGAGCATACACGAGCAGTACTTC
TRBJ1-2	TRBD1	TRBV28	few	CASRTQTGDGYTF	TGTGCCAGCAGAACCCAAACAGGGGACGGCTACACCTTC
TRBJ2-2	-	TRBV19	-	CASVPGQMNTGELFF	TGTGCCAGTGTACCGGGACAAATGAACACCGGGGAGCTGTTTTTT
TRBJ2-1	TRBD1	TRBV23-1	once	CASSQSIRQGYSSSSYNEQFF	TGCGCCAGCAGTCAATCGATAAGACAGGGGTACAGCTCCAGCTCCTACAATGAGCAGTTCTTC
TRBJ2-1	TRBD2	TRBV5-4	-	CASSLSVAGYNEQFF	TGTGCCAGCAGCTTGTCGGTAGCGGGGTACAATGAGCAGTTCTTC
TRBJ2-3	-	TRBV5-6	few	CASSLVQLTTDTQYF	TGTGCCAGCAGCTTGGTACAGCTCACAACAGATACGCAGTATTTT
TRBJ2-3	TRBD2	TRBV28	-	CASSKTELGLASTDTQYF	TGTGCCAGCAGCAAAACAGAACTAGGACTAGCTAGCACAGATACGCAGTATTTT
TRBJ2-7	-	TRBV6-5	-	CASSYSYTVPYEQYF	TGTGCCAGCAGTTACTCGTATACAGTCCCCTACGAGCAGTACTTC
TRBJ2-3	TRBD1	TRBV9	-	CASSARRELRQGSTDTQYF	TGTGCCAGCAGCGCCCGCCGAGAGTTACGACAGGGGAGCACAGATACGCAGTATTTT
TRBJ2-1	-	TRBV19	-	CASSPPPYNEQFF	TGTGCCAGTAGTCCCCCCCCTTACAATGAGCAGTTCTTC
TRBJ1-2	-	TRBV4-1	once	CASSQNGGGFRWRYGYTF	TGCGCCAGCAGCCAAAACGGGGGAGGGTTCCGTTGGCGGTATGGCTACACCTTC
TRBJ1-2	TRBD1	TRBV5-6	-	CASSYSGTANYGYTF	TGTGCCAGCAGCTACTCCGGGACAGCTAACTATGGCTACACCTTC
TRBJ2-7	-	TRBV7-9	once	CASSLNYGAYEQYF	TGTGCCAGCAGCCTAAACTACGGGGCCTACGAGCAGTACTTC
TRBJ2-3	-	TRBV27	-	CASSLLGTVEADTQYF	TGTGCCAGCAGTTTATTGGGCACAGTGGAGGCAGATACGCAGTATTTT
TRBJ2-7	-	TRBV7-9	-	CASSLSRIPSYEQYF	TGTGCCAGCAGCTTATCCAGGATCCCGTCCTACGAGCAGTACTTC
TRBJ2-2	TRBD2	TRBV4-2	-	CASSRSGLGAGELFF	TGTGCCAGCAGCCGATCGGGACTAGGAGCCGGGGAGCTGTTTTTT
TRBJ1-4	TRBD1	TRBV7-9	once	CASNTGTGATNEKLFF	TGTGCCAGCAACACCGGGACAGGAGCAACTAATGAAAAACTGTTTTTT
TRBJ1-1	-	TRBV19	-	CASSRLGGTTEAFF	TGTGCCAGTAGCCGACTTGGGGGCACGACTGAAGCTTTCTTT
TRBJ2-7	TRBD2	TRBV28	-	CASSSPSSGGAYEQYF	TGTGCCAGCAGTTCCCCCTCCTCGGGGGGGGCCTACGAGCAGTACTTC
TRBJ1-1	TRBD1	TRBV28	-	CASSLGQGDTEAFF	TGTGCCAGCAGTTTAGGACAGGGGGACACTGAAGCTTTCTTT
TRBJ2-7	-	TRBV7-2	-	CASSFKGYEQYF	TGTGCCAGCAGCTTCAAGGGGTACGAGCAGTACTTC
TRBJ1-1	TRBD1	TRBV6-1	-	CASQTGGAGGTEAFF	TGTGCCAGCCAGACAGGGGGCGCAGGGGGCACTGAAGCTTTCTTT
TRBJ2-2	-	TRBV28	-	CASSLAGTTGELFF	TGTGCCAGCAGTTTAGCGGGGACGACCGGGGAGCTGTTTTTT
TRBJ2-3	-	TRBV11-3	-	CASSLKRTGRTDTQYF	TGTGCCAGCAGCTTAAAGCGTACAGGGCGCACAGATACGCAGTATTTT
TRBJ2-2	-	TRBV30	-	CAWSRGFTGELFF	TGTGCCTGGAGTAGGGGGTTCACCGGGGAGCTGTTTTTT
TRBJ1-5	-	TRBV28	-	CASSLEYQPQHF	TGTGCCAGCAGTTTAGAGTATCAGCCCCAGCATTTT
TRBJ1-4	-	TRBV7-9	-	CSSSSGGILFF	TGTTCCAGCAGCTCCGGAGGGATACTGTTTTTT
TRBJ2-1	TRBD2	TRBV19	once	CASNIAGGYNEQFF	TGTGCCAGTAATATAGCGGGAGGCTACAATGAGCAGTTCTTC
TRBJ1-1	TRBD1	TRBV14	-	CASSQEGTGWTEAFF	TGTGCCAGCAGCCAAGAAGGGACAGGGTGGACTGAAGCTTTCTTT
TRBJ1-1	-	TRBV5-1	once	CASSLAPVNTEAFF	TGCGCCAGCAGCTTGGCCCCAGTGAACACTGAAGCTTTCTTT
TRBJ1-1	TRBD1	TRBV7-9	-	CASSKGDSWTNTEAFF	TGTGCCAGCAGTAAGGGGGACAGCTGGACGAACACTGAAGCTTTCTTT
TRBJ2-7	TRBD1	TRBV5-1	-	CASSSTGVYEQYF	TGCGCCAGCAGCTCGACAGGGGTCTACGAGCAGTACTTC
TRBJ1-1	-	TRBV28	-	CASRAGGYTEAFF	TGTGCCAGCAGAGCCGGTGGTTACACTGAAGCTTTCTTT
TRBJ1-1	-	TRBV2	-	CASLREVNTEAFF	TGTGCCAGCTTGAGGGAAGTGAACACTGAAGCTTTCTTT
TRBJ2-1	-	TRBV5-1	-	CASSFQSVGMGGEQFF	TGCGCCAGCAGCTTTCAATCCGTCGGGATGGGGGGTGAGCAGTTCTTC
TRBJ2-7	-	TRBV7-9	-	CSSSPNVGTYSYEQYF	TGTTCCAGCAGCCCAAATGTCGGGACATACTCCTACGAGCAGTACTTC
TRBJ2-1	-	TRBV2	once	CASRRQLVYNEQFF	TGTGCCAGCAGGAGGCAACTAGTCTACAATGAGCAGTTCTTC